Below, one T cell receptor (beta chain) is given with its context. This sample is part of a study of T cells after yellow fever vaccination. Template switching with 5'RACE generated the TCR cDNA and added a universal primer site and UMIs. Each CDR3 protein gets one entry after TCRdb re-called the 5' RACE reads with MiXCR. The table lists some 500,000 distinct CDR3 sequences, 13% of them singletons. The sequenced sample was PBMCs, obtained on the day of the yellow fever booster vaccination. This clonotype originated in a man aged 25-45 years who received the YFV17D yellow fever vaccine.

The CDR3 reads CAWSLGVSYEQYF. In DNA form, the CDR3 reads TGTGCCTGGAGCTTGGGAGTATCCTACGAGCAGTACTTC. The J gene is TRBJ2-7, the V gene TRBV30; maybe TRBD2 (5 bases). The CDR3 is 13 residues long. V shed 3 bases and J shed 1 base, with 10 bases lying between them. Germline CDR1 is GTSNPN and CDR2 is SVGIG (reference sequence).